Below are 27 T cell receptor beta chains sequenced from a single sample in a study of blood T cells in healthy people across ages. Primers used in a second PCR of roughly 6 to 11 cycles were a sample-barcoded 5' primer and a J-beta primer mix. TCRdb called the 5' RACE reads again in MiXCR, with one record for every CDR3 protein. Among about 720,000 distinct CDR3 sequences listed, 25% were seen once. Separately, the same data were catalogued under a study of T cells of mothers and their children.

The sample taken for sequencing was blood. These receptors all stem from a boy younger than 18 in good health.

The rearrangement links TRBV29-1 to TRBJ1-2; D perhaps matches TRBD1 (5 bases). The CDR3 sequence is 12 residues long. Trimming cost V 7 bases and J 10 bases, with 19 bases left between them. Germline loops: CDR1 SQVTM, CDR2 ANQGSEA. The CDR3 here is CSAGGPGLSYTF. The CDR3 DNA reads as TGCAGCGCTGGGGGACCGGGACTTTCCTACACCTTC. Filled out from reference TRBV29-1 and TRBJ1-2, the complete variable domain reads SAVISQKPSRDICQRGTSLTIQCQVDSQVTMMFWYRQQPGQSLTLIATANQGSEATYESGFVIDKFPISRPNLTFSTLTVSNMSPEDSSIYLCSAGGPGLSYTFGSGTRLTVV.

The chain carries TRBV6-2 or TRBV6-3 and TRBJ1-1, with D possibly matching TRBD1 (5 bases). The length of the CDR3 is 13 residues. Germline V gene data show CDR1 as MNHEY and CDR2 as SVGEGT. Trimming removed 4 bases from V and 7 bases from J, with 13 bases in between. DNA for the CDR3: TGTGCCAGCAGTTTAAGCGGGGCCTTTGAAGCTTTCTTT. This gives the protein CASSLSGAFEAFF.

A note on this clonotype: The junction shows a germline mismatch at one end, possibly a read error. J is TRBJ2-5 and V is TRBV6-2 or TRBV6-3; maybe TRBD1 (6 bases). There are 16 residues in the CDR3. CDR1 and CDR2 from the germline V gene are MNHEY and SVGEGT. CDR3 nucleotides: TGTGCCAGCAGTTACGTCTGGGGGCGAGACGTAGAGACCCAGTGCTTC. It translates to CASSYVWGRDVETQCF.

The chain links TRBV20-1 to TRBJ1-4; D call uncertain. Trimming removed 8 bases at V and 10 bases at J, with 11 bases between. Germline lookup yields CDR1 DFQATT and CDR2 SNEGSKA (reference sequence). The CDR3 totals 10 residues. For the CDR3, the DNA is TGCAGTCCCGATGGTGGAAAACTGTTTTTT. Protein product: CSPDGGKLFF.

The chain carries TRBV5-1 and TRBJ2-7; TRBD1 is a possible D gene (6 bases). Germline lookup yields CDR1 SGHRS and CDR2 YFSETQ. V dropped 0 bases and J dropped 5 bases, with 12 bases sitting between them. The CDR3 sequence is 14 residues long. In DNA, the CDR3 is TGCGCCAGCAGCTTGGGCCGACAGGCCGACGAGCAGTACTTC. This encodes CASSLGRQADEQYF.

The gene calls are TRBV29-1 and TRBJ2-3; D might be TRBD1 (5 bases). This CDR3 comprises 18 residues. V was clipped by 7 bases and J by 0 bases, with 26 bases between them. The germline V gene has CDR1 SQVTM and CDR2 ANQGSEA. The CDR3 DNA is TGCAGCGCCCAGTGGGCCCCTGGGGCGTTCGGGAGCACAGATACGCAGTATTTT. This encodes CSAQWAPGAFGSTDTQYF.

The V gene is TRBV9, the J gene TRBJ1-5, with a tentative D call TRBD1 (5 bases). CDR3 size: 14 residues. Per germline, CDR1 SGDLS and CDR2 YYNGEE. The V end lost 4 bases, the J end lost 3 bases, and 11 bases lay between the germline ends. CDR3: CASSQTVDNQPQHF. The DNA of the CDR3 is TGTGCCAGCAGCCAGACAGTTGACAATCAGCCCCAGCATTTT.

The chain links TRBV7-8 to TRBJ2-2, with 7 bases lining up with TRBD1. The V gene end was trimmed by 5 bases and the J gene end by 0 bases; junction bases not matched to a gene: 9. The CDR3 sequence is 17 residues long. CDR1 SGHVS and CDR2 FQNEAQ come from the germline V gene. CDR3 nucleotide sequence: TGTGCCAGCAGCCAGAAAACGGGACAGACGAACACCGGGGAGCTGTTTTTT. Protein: CASSQKTGQTNTGELFF.

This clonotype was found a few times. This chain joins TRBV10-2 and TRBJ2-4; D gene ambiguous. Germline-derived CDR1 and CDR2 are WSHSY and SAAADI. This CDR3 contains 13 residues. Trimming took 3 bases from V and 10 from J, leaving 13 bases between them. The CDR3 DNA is TGCGCCAGCAGTGAACGGGCTAGACGGATTCAGTACTTC. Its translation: CASSERARRIQYF.

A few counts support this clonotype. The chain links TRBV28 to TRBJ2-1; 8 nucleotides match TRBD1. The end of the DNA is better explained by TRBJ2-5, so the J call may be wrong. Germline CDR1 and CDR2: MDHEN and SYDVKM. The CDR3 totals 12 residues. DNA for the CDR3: TGTGCCAGCACTCAATCAGGGGGCACCCAGTACTTC. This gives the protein CASTQSGGTQYF.

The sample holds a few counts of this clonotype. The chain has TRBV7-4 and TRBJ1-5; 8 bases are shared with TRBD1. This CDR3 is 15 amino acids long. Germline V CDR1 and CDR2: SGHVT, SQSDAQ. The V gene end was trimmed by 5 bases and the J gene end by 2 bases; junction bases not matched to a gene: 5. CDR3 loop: CASSVRGQGNQPQHF. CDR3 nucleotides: TGTGCCAGCAGCGTCAGGGGGCAGGGCAATCAGCCCCAGCATTTT.

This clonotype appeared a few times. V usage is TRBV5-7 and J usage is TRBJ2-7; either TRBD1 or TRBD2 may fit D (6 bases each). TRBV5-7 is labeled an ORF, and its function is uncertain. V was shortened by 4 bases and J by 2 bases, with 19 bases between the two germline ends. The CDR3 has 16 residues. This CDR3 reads CASSPRTRGAPYEQYF. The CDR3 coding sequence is TGTGCCAGCAGCCCCCGGACGAGGGGGGCCCCCTACGAGCAGTACTTC.

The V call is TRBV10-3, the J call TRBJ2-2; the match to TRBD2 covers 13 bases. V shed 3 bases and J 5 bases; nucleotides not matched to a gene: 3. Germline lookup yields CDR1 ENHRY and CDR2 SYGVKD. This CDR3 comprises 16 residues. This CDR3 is CAISDGLAGVTGELFF. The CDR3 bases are TGTGCCATCAGTGACGGACTAGCGGGAGTGACCGGGGAGCTGTTTTTT.

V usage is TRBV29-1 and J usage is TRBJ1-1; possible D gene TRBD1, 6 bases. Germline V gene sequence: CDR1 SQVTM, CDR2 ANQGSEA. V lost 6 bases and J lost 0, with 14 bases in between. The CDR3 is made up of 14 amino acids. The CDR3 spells CSVDTGNVNTEAFF. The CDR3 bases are TGCAGCGTCGACACAGGGAACGTGAACACTGAAGCTTTCTTT.

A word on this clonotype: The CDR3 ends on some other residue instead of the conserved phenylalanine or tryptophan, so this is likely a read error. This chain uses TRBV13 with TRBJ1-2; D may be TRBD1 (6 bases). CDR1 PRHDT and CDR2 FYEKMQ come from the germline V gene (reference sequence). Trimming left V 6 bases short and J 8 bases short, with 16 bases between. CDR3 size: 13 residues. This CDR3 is CASRLQGAGGYTI. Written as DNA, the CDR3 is TGTGCCAGCAGATTACAGGGAGCCGGCGGCTACACCATC.

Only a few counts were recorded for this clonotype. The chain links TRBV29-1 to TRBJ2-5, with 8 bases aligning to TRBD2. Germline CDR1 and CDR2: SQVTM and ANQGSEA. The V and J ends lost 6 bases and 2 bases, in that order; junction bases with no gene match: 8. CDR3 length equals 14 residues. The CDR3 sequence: CSVTLPGGQETQYF. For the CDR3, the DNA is TGCAGCGTAACCCTCCCGGGAGGGCAAGAGACCCAGTACTTC.

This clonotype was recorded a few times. Here the CDR3 DNA reads TGCGCCAGCAGCAAGGACCGCCAGCAGTACTTC. It encodes CASSKDRQQYF. The V gene is TRBV5-1, the J gene TRBJ2-5; no clear D gene. The V and J ends lost 4 bases and 11 bases respectively, with 12 bases between them. The CDR3 sequence is 11 residues long. Per germline, CDR1 SGHRS and CDR2 YFSETQ.

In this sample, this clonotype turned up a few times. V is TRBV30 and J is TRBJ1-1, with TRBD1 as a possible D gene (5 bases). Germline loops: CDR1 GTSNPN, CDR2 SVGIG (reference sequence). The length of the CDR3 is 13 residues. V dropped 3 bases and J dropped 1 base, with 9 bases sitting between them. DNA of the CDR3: TGTGCCTGGAGACCTGGGACGAACACTGAAGCTTTCTTT. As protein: CAWRPGTNTEAFF.

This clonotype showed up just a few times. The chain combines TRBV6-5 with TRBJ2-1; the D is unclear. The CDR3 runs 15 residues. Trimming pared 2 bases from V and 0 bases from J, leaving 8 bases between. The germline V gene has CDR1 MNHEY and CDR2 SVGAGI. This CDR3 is CASSYERSSYNEQFF. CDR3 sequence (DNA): TGTGCCAGCAGTTACGAGCGCAGCTCCTACAATGAGCAGTTCTTC.

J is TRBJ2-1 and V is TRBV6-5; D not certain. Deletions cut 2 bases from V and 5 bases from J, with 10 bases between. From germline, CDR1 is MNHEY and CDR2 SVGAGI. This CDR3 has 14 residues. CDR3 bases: TGTGCCAGCAGTTACGCCCACCACGACAATGAGCAGTTCTTC. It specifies CASSYAHHDNEQFF.

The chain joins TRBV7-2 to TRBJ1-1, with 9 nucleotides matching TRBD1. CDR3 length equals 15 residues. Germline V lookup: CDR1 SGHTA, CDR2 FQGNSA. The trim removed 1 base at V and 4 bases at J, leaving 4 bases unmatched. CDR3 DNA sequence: TGTGCCAGCAGCTTAGTGGGACAGGGTATCACTGAAGCTTTCTTT. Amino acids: CASSLVGQGITEAFF.

The CDR3 nucleotides read TGTGCCAGCAGTTACTCGAATTATTTGGGGACCGGAAACACCATATATTTT. Amino acid sequence: CASSYSNYLGTGNTIYF. The gene calls are TRBV6-5 and TRBJ1-3; possible D gene TRBD1, 5 bases. This CDR3 spans 17 amino acids. Germline lookup yields CDR1 MNHEY and CDR2 SVGAGI. V was cut by 0 bases and J by 4 bases, with 16 bases left in between.

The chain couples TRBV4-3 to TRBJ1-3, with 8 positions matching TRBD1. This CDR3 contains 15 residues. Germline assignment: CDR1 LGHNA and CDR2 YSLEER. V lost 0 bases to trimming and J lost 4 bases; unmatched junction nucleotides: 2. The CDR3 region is CASSQEQGVGNTIYF. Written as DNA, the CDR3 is TGCGCCAGCAGCCAAGAACAGGGGGTGGGAAACACCATATATTTT.

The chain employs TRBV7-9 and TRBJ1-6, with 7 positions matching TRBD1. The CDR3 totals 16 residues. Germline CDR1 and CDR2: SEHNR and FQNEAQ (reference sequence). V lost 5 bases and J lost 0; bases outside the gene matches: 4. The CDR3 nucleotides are TGTGCCAGCAGCGGGGGACAGAGCTCCTATAATTCACCCCTCCACTTT. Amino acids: CASSGGQSSYNSPLHF.

The CDR3 spells CSAVPRAENTDTQYF. In nucleotides, the CDR3 is TGCAGTGCTGTTCCTCGGGCAGAGAACACAGATACGCAGTATTTT. The chain combines TRBV20-1 with TRBJ2-3; D ambiguous. Trimming pared 5 bases from V and 2 bases from J, leaving 17 bases between. CDR1 DFQATT and CDR2 SNEGSKA come from the germline V gene (reference sequence). This CDR3 has 15 amino acids.

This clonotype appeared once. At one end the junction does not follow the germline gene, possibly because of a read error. DNA of the CDR3: TGTGCCAGCAGCGTATCGGGACAGAAGGCCGGGACTAGCGTTCAGACCCAATACTTC. Translated: CASSVSGQKAGTSVQTQYF. The chain joins TRBV9 to TRBJ2-5, with 10 positions matching TRBD2. Germline V gene data show CDR1 as SGDLS and CDR2 as YYNGEE. The CDR3 runs to 19 residues.

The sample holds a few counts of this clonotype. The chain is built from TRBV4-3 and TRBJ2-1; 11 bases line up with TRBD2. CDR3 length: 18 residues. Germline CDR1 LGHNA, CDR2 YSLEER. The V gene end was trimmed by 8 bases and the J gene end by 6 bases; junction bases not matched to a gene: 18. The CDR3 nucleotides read TGCGCCAGCGGCCCAAGCTGGTTACCACTAGCGGGAGCCAATGAGCAGTTCTTC. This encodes CASGPSWLPLAGANEQFF.